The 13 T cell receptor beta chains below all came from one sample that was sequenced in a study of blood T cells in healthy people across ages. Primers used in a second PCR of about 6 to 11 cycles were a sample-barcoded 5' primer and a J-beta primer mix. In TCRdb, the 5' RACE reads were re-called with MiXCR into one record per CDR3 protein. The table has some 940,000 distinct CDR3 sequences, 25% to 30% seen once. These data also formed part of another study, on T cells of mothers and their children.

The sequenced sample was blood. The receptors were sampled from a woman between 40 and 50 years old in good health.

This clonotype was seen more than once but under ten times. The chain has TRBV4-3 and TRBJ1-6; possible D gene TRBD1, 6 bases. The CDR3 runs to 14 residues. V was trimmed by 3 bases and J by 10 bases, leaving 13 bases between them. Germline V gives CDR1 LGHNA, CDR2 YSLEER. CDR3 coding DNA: TGCGCCAGCAGCCACGGAACAGGGAGGTCACCCCTCCACTTT. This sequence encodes CASSHGTGRSPLHF.

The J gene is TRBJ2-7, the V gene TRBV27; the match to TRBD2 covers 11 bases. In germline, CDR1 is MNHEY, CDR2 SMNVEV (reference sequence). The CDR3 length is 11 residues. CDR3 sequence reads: CIAGGPYEQYF. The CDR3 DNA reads TGTATAGCGGGAGGGCCCTACGAGCAGTACTTC.

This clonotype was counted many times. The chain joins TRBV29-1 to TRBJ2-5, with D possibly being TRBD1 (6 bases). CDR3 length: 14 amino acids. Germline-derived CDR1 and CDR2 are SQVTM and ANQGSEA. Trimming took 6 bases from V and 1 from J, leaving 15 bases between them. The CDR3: CSVRQELSQETQYF. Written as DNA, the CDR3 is TGCAGCGTCCGACAGGAACTTAGCCAAGAGACCCAGTACTTC.

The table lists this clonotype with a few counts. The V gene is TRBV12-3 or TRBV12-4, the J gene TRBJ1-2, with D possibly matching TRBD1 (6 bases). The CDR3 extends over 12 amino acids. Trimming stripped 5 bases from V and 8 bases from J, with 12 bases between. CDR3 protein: CASSTGAWGYTF. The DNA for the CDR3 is TGTGCCAGCAGTACGGGGGCTTGGGGCTACACCTTC.

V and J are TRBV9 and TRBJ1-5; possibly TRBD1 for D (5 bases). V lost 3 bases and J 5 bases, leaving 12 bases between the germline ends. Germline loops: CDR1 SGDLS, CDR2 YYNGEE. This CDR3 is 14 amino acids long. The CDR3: CASSEGTDYQPQHF. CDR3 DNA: TGTGCCAGCAGCGAGGGGACGGACTATCAGCCCCAGCATTTT.

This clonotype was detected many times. In DNA, the CDR3 is TGCAGCGTTGAGGCACTGGATACGCAGTATTTT. Translated: CSVEALDTQYF. The gene calls are TRBV29-1 and TRBJ2-3; D not certain. V dropped 3 bases and J dropped 6 bases, with 7 bases sitting between them. This CDR3 contains 11 residues. CDR1 and CDR2 from the germline V gene are SQVTM and ANQGSEA.

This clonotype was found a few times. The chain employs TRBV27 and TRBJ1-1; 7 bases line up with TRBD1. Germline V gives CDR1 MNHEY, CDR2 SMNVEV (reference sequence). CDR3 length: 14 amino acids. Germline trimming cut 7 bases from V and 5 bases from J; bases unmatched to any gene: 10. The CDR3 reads CASTTGLRGTEAFF. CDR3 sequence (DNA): TGTGCCAGCACCACGGGCCTCAGGGGGACTGAAGCTTTCTTT.

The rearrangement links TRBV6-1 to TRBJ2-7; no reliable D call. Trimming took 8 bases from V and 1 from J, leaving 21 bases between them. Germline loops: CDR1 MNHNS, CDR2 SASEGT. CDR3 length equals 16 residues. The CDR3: CASGPPVYHTSYEQYF. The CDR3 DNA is TGTGCCAGCGGGCCTCCGGTATATCACACTTCCTACGAGCAGTACTTC.

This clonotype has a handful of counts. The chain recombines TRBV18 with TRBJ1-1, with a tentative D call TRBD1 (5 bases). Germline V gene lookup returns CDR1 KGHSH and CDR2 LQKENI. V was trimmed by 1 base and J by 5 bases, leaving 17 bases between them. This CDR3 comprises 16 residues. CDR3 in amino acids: CASSPLPGGEGTEAFF. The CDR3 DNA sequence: TGTGCCAGCTCACCACTCCCGGGGGGTGAAGGTACTGAAGCTTTCTTT.

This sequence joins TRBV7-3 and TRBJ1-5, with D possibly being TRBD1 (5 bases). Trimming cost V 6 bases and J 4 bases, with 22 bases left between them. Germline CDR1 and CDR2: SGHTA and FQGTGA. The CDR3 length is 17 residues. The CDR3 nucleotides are TGTGCCAGCAGTCCCCGGGCTCGGGGGGTGACGAATCAGCCCCAGCATTTT. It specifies CASSPRARGVTNQPQHF.

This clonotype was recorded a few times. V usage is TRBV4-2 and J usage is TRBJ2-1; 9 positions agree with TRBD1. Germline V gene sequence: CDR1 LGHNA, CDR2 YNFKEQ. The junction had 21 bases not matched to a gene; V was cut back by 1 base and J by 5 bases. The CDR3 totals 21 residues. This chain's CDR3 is CASSQGQRDIWTGDFNNEQFF. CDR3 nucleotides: TGTGCCAGCAGCCAAGGACAAAGGGACATCTGGACAGGGGACTTTAACAATGAGCAGTTCTTC.

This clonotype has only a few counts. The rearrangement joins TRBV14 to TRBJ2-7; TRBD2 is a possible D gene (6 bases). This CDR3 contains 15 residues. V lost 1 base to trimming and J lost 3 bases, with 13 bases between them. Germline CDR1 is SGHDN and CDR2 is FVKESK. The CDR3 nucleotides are TGTGCCAGCAGCCAAGGTGTAGGGGACTTCTACGAGCAGTACTTC. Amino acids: CASSQGVGDFYEQYF.

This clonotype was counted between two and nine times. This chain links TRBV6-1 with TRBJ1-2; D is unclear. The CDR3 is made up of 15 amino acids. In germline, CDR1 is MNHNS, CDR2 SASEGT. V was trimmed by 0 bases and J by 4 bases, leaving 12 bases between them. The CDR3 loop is CASSEALPAAYGYTF. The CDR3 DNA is TGTGCCAGCAGTGAAGCTCTCCCGGCAGCCTATGGCTACACCTTC.